This T cell receptor (beta chain) emerged from a study of patients and donors after allogeneic stem cell transplantation. One entry per CDR3 protein results from TCRdb running MiXCR on the RT-PCR reads. The sample yields about 960,000 distinct CDR3 sequences, over 15% seen once. The V end was cut by 2 bases, the J end by 2 bases, with 4 bases between. Germline CDR1 is SNHLY and CDR2 is FYNNEI. CDR3 length: 12 amino acids. The sequence came from a human donor who was either an allogeneic HSCT recipient or a stem cell or donor lymphocyte infusion donor (not recorded which). It is not recorded whose cells these are; they may come from a transplant donor. The chain carries TRBV2 and TRBJ2-7; no reliable D call. Sample: blood, either unsorted or a sorted T cell fraction (not recorded which). The CDR3 nucleotides read TGTGCCAGCAGTGAACTGACCTACGAGCAGTACTTC. Translated: CASSELTYEQYF.